Listed here are 29 T cell receptor beta chains from one sample, sequenced in a study of T cells after yellow fever vaccination. MiXCR, applied by TCRdb to the 5' RACE reads, yields one record per CDR3 protein. This repertoire shows 500,000 to 650,000 distinct CDR3 sequences, roughly a sixth found once; its top ten account for 17%. The material sequenced was PBMCs, taken 5 to 6 days after the first yellow fever vaccination. These receptors were collected from a man between 18 and 35 years old who received the YFV17D yellow fever vaccine.

This clonotype appeared a few times. The V and J genes are TRBV15 and TRBJ2-1; the D gene could be TRBD1 or TRBD2 (6 bases each). V was trimmed by 1 base and J by 11 bases, leaving 24 bases between them. Germline-derived CDR1 and CDR2 are LNHNV and YYDKDF (reference sequence). The CDR3 is 17 amino acids. CDR3 nucleotide sequence: TGTGCCACCAGCAGAGGAGGGGGGAGGATGGTTACAATGCAGCAGTTCTTC. This encodes CATSRGGGRMVTMQQFF.

This clonotype was counted between two and nine times. V usage is TRBV20-1 and J usage is TRBJ1-5; D remains ambiguous. The CDR3 runs to 15 residues. V was cut by 0 bases and J by 1 base, with 10 bases left in between. Germline-derived CDR1 and CDR2 are DFQATT and SNEGSKA (reference sequence). DNA of the CDR3: TGCAGTGCTAGAGATGTTGGCGAAAGCAATCAGCCCCAGCATTTT. It specifies CSARDVGESNQPQHF.

V and J are TRBV28 and TRBJ1-6, with D hard to call. There are 16 residues in the CDR3. V lost 3 bases and J 5 bases, leaving 14 bases between the germline ends. From germline, CDR1 is MDHEN and CDR2 SYDVKM. The CDR3, as DNA: TGTGCCAGCAGTTTCAGCGCCAGGACCGATAATTCACCCCTCCACTTT. It yields the protein CASSFSARTDNSPLHF.

This chain uses TRBV4-1 with TRBJ1-4; D not certain. Germline values: CDR1 MGHRA, CDR2 YSYEKL. V was clipped by 6 bases and J by 0 bases, with 8 bases between them. CDR3 length equals 14 residues. The CDR3 DNA reads TGCGCCAGCAGGAGACTAGCAACTAATGAAAAACTGTTTTTT. Translated, it gives CASRRLATNEKLFF.

The chain recombines TRBV6-1 with TRBJ2-7; D may be TRBD2 (7 bases). Per the germline V gene, CDR1 is MNHNS and CDR2 is SASEGT. Trimming pared 7 bases from V and 11 bases from J, leaving 24 bases between. The length of the CDR3 is 14 residues. Here the CDR3 DNA reads TGTGCCAGCACGTCCGGGGGGCCCTATCGATCGGAGTACTTC. This translates into CASTSGGPYRSEYF.

This clonotype was picked up a small number of times. The V gene is TRBV4-2, the J gene TRBJ2-4, with a weak D call TRBD2 (7 bases). The germline CDR1 and CDR2 sequences are LGHNA and YNFKEQ. The CDR3 extends over 18 amino acids. V was cut by 4 bases and J by 3 bases, with 22 bases left in between. The DNA for the CDR3 is TGTGCCAGCAGCCCCCGGGGAGGGGGGGATCTTTTCAAAAACATTCAGTACTTC. Amino acid sequence: CASSPRGGGDLFKNIQYF.

This clonotype turned up a few times. The genes are TRBV5-1 and TRBJ2-7, with 9 bases lining up with TRBD1. Germline V gives CDR1 SGHRS, CDR2 YFSETQ. The CDR3 is 14 amino acids. Trimming took 4 bases from V and 7 from J; bases not matched to a gene: 9. The CDR3 bases are TGCGCCAGCAGCACCGGGACAGGGCCGAGGGAGCAGTACTTC. This sequence encodes CASSTGTGPREQYF.

This chain uses TRBV29-1 with TRBJ2-3; D is perhaps TRBD1 (7 bases). This CDR3 is built from 13 residues. The V and J ends lost 2 bases and 6 bases respectively, with 12 bases between them. Germline CDR1 is SQVTM and CDR2 is ANQGSEA. The CDR3 bases are TGCAGCGTTGAAACACCAGGGGGGGATACGCAGTATTTT. As protein: CSVETPGGDTQYF.

This clonotype has only a few counts. The CDR3 spells CASNWGGWSEKLFF. The CDR3 nucleotides are TGTGCCAGCAACTGGGGGGGCTGGAGTGAAAAACTGTTTTTT. V gene TRBV6-2 or TRBV6-3 combines with J gene TRBJ1-4; TRBD1 might be the D (6 bases). Trimming cost V 7 bases and J 7 bases, with 16 bases left between them. Per germline, CDR1 MNHEY and CDR2 SVGEGT. This CDR3 region has 14 residues.

For this clonotype: The junction shows a germline mismatch at one end, possibly a read error. The J gene is TRBJ2-3, the V gene TRBV2, with D hard to call. CDR1 and CDR2 from the germline V gene are SNHLY and FYNNEI. The CDR3 has 15 amino acids. CDR3: CTSSYELLGTDTQYF. The CDR3 DNA sequence: TGTACCAGCAGTTATGAGTTACTCGGCACAGATACGCAGTATTTT.

This clonotype was seen a handful of times. Written as DNA, the CDR3 is TGTGCCAGCCACGGGACGGACTCTGGAAACACCATATATTTT. This encodes CASHGTDSGNTIYF. This sequence joins TRBV28 and TRBJ1-3, with a weak D call TRBD1 (5 bases). V lost 8 bases, J lost 0 bases, and 11 bases lay in between. There are 14 residues in the CDR3. CDR1 is MDHEN and CDR2 is SYDVKM in the germline V gene.

The chain links TRBV27 to TRBJ2-1; TRBD1 matches 10 bases. Germline CDR1 reads MNHEY; CDR2 reads SMNVEV (reference sequence). Trimming at V came to 5 bases and at J to 4 bases, leaving 8 bases not matched to a gene. The CDR3 contains 16 residues. Written as DNA, the CDR3 is TGTGCCAGCAGTCCTGCGGGGACAGGGGAGTACAATGAGCAGTTCTTC. Translation: CASSPAGTGEYNEQFF.

This clonotype was counted at least ten times. Here the CDR3 DNA reads TGCAGTGTATTCGACAGAAGCGTAAATTACTTC. Its translation is CSVFDRSVNYF. This chain connects TRBV20-1 to TRBJ2-7; a possible D gene is TRBD1 (5 bases). V lost 7 bases and J 13 bases, leaving 20 bases between the germline ends. The CDR3 has 11 residues. CDR1 is DFQATT, CDR2 SNEGSKA, per germline (reference sequence).

In its sample, this clonotype was seen a few times. V usage is TRBV12-3 or TRBV12-4 and J usage is TRBJ2-5, with D maybe TRBD1 (6 bases). Trimming took 7 bases from V and 5 from J, leaving 14 bases between them. This CDR3 is built from 13 residues. The CDR3 DNA follows: TGTGCCAGCAAACCGGGACACGGGGAGACCCAGTACTTC. It specifies CASKPGHGETQYF.

J is TRBJ2-1 and V is TRBV5-4, with D hard to call. Trimming took off 1 base at V and 9 bases at J, with 14 bases between the two ends. The CDR3 has 14 residues. CDR1 and CDR2 from the germline V gene are SGHNT and YYREEE (reference sequence). CDR3 loop: CASSLYPPGVEQFF. The CDR3 DNA follows: TGTGCCAGCAGCTTGTATCCCCCGGGCGTTGAGCAGTTCTTC.

Many counts were recorded for this clonotype. This chain connects TRBV18 to TRBJ2-7; the D is unclear. The CDR3 extends over 13 amino acids. Germline V CDR1 and CDR2: KGHSH, LQKENI. V lost 4 bases and J 3 bases, leaving 10 bases between the germline ends. The CDR3 region has the DNA TGTGCCAGCTCACTAAGCCAGGTCTACGAGCAGTACGTC. It is translated as CASSLSQVYEQYV.

The chain carries TRBV5-6 and TRBJ1-1, with D perhaps TRBD1 (5 bases). Trimming removed 1 base from V and 10 bases from J, with 11 bases in between. Germline V gives CDR1 SGHDT, CDR2 YYEEEE. The CDR3 runs to 12 residues. The DNA for the CDR3 is TGTGCCAGCAGCTTGCAGGGTATAGCAGCTTTCTTT. Its protein is CASSLQGIAAFF.

This chain uses TRBV3-1 with TRBJ2-1, with 7 bases identical to TRBD2. The CDR3 is made up of 15 amino acids. Germline V gives CDR1 LGHDT, CDR2 YNNKEL (reference sequence). V shed 11 bases and J 4 bases; nucleotides not matched to a gene: 14. The CDR3 protein is CACCPGLLGYNEQFF. CDR3 nucleotide sequence: TGTGCCTGCTGTCCGGGACTATTGGGGTACAATGAGCAGTTCTTC.

In this sample, this clonotype turned up a few times. The gene calls are TRBV29-1 and TRBJ2-7, with TRBD2 matching 7 bases. Germline CDR1 and CDR2: SQVTM and ANQGSEA. The CDR3 consists of 14 residues. V dropped 1 base and J dropped 6; count of bases not matched to a gene: 9. The CDR3 region has the DNA TGCAGCGTTGAAGCCCGGGGGGTTCGCGCCGAGCAGTACTTC. Residues: CSVEARGVRAEQYF.

This clonotype was detected only a few times. The J gene is TRBJ2-7, the V gene TRBV4-1; D is unresolved. This CDR3 has 12 amino acids. With 4 bases removed from V and 7 bases from J, the gap between germline ends came to 11 bases. Per the germline V gene, CDR1 is MGHRA and CDR2 is YSYEKL. The CDR3 sequence is CASSPHLGEQYF. The CDR3, as DNA: TGCGCCAGCAGCCCGCATTTGGGAGAGCAGTACTTC.

The chain recombines TRBV4-2 with TRBJ1-2; D is ambiguous. The V gene lost 4 bases and the J gene lost 4 bases, with 16 bases spanning the gap. Germline-derived CDR1 and CDR2 are LGHNA and YNFKEQ. The CDR3 is 15 amino acids. CDR3 in amino acids: CASSREVGSGYGYTF. The CDR3 DNA follows: TGTGCCAGCAGCCGTGAGGTGGGGTCCGGCTATGGCTACACCTTC.

The chain is built from TRBV29-1 and TRBJ2-5, with TRBD2 as a possible D gene (5 bases). Trimming took 6 bases from V and 5 from J, leaving 16 bases between them. The CDR3 is made up of 13 amino acids. Germline CDR1 SQVTM, CDR2 ANQGSEA. The CDR3 DNA reads TGCAGCGTCAGATTGGAACTAGGGGAGACCCAGTACTTC. This encodes CSVRLELGETQYF. The full variable domain, rest sourced from reference TRBV29-1 and TRBJ2-5, is SAVISQKPSRDICQRGTSLTIQCQVDSQVTMMFWYRQQPGQSLTLIATANQGSEATYESGFVIDKFPISRPNLTFSTLTVSNMSPEDSSIYLCSVRLELGETQYFGPGTRLLVL.

This clonotype was seen a handful of times. The V gene is TRBV20-1, the J gene TRBJ2-3; D might be TRBD1 or TRBD2, each matching 5 bases. Germline V lookup: CDR1 DFQATT, CDR2 SNEGSKA (reference sequence). V shed 6 bases and J shed 0 bases, with 7 bases lying between them. CDR3 length equals 12 residues. The CDR3 DNA reads as TGCAGTGCAGGGGAGAGCACAGATACGCAGTATTTT. Its protein is CSAGESTDTQYF.

In this sample, this clonotype turned up a few times. The V call is TRBV27, the J call TRBJ2-5; D not certain. Trimming took 8 bases from V and 4 from J, leaving 14 bases between them. This CDR3 is built from 13 residues. CDR1 MNHEY and CDR2 SMNVEV come from the germline V gene (reference sequence). The CDR3 loop reads CASGPGMGETQYF. The CDR3 bases are TGTGCCAGCGGCCCAGGTATGGGAGAGACCCAGTACTTC.

In its sample, this clonotype was seen a few times. The chain is built from TRBV20-1 and TRBJ1-6, with 7 bases that match TRBD1. This CDR3 has 14 residues. J lost 10 bases, V lost 5 bases, and 11 bases had no gene match. Germline assignment: CDR1 DFQATT and CDR2 SNEGSKA (reference sequence). The CDR3 protein is CSARRGDSRSPLHF. The CDR3 nucleotides read TGCAGTGCTCGACGTGGGGACAGTAGGTCACCCCTCCACTTT.

This clonotype was observed a few times. The V gene is TRBV20-1, the J gene TRBJ2-3; a possible D gene is TRBD2 (6 bases). The germline V and J ends were trimmed by 6 bases and 4 bases, with 23 bases remaining between them. This CDR3 contains 16 residues. Germline assignment: CDR1 DFQATT and CDR2 SNEGSKA (reference sequence). CDR3 DNA sequence: TGCAGTGCCAACGCAGGGCGACAGCGGGTTCCAGATACGCAGTATTTT. It is translated as CSANAGRQRVPDTQYF.

This clonotype was seen more than once but under ten times. V is TRBV2 and J is TRBJ2-6; tentatively, D is TRBD1 or TRBD2 (5 bases each). Germline V gene data show CDR1 as SNHLY and CDR2 as FYNNEI. V was cut by 5 bases and J by 4 bases, with 9 bases left in between. This CDR3 has 14 residues. CDR3 sequence: CASSSGTGANVLTF. CDR3 DNA sequence: TGTGCCAGCAGTTCGGGGACGGGGGCCAACGTCCTGACTTTC. Together with reference TRBV2 and TRBJ2-6, the CDR3 gives the full variable domain: EPEVTQTPSHQVTQMGQEVILRCVPISNHLYFYWYRQILGQKVEFLVSFYNNEISEKSEIFDDQFSVERPDGSNFTLKIRSTKLEDSAMYFCASSSGTGANVLTFGAGSRLTVL.

The rearrangement uses TRBV7-3 and TRBJ2-1; maybe TRBD2 (5 bases). Per the germline V gene, CDR1 is SGHTA and CDR2 is FQGTGA. The CDR3 is 16 residues long. V lost 1 base and J lost 0, with 10 bases in between. CDR3 bases: TGTGCCAGCAGCTTAAATACTGGGAGCTCCTACAATGAGCAGTTCTTC. This gives the protein CASSLNTGSSYNEQFF.

This clonotype has at least ten counts. The rearrangement joins TRBV4-3 to TRBJ1-1, with 8 bases that match TRBD1. In germline, CDR1 is LGHNA, CDR2 YSLEER. Trimming removed 3 bases from V and 3 bases from J; junction bases left unmatched: 15. The CDR3 runs to 18 residues. The CDR3 sequence: CASSHEFTQGARYTEAFF. The CDR3 bases are TGCGCCAGCAGCCACGAGTTCACGCAGGGGGCGAGGTACACTGAAGCTTTCTTT.